This is a list of T cell receptor beta chains from one sample in a study of blood T cell repertoires in COVID-19. Profiled with immunoSEQ multiplex PCR; TCRdb holds only in-frame clones, not every one. The sample includes 250,000 or so clones, approximately 88% of them seen just once. The sample taken for sequencing was PBMCs or T cells enriched from blood (not recorded which). All receptors derive from a woman between 35 and 50 years old who had been exposed to COVID-19. Each CDR3 is given with its conserved first and last residue. D genes are given only for firm matches. Not every row has a clone size; where given, it reads once, few, many or a size class.

d_gene	len	v_gene	j_gene	abundance	CDR3nt	CDR3aa
-	14	TRBV7-8	TRBJ1-1	-	TGTGCCAGCAGCTTAGGTCAGATGAACACTGAAGCTTTCTTT	CASSLGQMNTEAFF
TRBD2	18	TRBV9	TRBJ2-6	-	TGTGCCAGCAGCGTAGAACTAGCGGGAGTAGCTGGGGCCAACGTCCTGACTTTC	CASSVELAGVAGANVLTF
TRBD2	16	TRBV24-1	TRBJ2-3	-	TGTGCCACCAGTGATCTAACTAGCGGCCTCACAGATACGCAGTATTTT	CATSDLTSGLTDTQYF
TRBD1	17	TRBV4-3	TRBJ2-1	-	TGCGCCAGCAGCCAAGACGGGGACAGGAGCTCCTACAATGAGCAGTTCTTC	CASSQDGDRSSYNEQFF
TRBD1	13	TRBV4-1	TRBJ1-2	-	TGCGCCAGCAGCCAAGCCACAGGGGGCGGCTACACCTTC	CASSQATGGGYTF
-	14	TRBV24-1	TRBJ2-2	-	TGTGCCACCAGCCCGGGACTGCCCCCCGGGGAGCTGTTTTTT	CATSPGLPPGELFF
-	12	TRBV4-1	TRBJ2-1	-	TGCGCCAGCAGCCAAGATTACGGTGAGCAGTTCTTC	CASSQDYGEQFF
-	13	TRBV12-3/TRBV12-4	TRBJ1-2	-	TGTGCCAGCAGTTTGGCAGGGAACTATGGCTACACCTTC	CASSLAGNYGYTF
-	18	TRBV7-6	TRBJ2-1	-	TGTGCCAGCAGCTTAGTGGGGCCAGTCCTATTCTCCTACAATGAGCAGTTCTTC	CASSLVGPVLFSYNEQFF
-	13	TRBV13	TRBJ1-2	-	TGTGCCAGCAGCTTAGGGACATACTATGGCTACACCTTC	CASSLGTYYGYTF
-	14	TRBV10-3	TRBJ2-1	-	TGTGCCATCAGTCCCCCAGGGGTCGGCAATGAGCAGTTCTTC	CAISPPGVGNEQFF
-	15	TRBV28	TRBJ2-4	-	TGTGCCAGCAGTTCCGGGGGGCGTGCCAAAAACATTCAGTACTTC	CASSSGGRAKNIQYF
-	14	TRBV5-1	TRBJ1-1	-	TGCGCCAGCAGCTTGCAGGGGTCGACCACTGAAGCTTTCTTT	CASSLQGSTTEAFF
TRBD1	13	TRBV24-1	TRBJ1-2	-	TGTGCCACCAGCCCTACAGGGGAGGACGGCTACACCTTC	CATSPTGEDGYTF
-	17	TRBV5-1	TRBJ2-5	-	TGCGCCAGCAGCTCATACCAGAGGGGGTTGGGCCAAGAGACCCAGTACTTC	CASSSYQRGLGQETQYF
TRBD1	14	TRBV12-5	TRBJ1-5	-	TGTGCTAGTGGTGTACAGGGGGAGGGTCAGCCCCAGCATTTT	CASGVQGEGQPQHF
TRBD1	14	TRBV5-4	TRBJ1-1	-	TGTGCCAGCAGCTTGGAGGGGGCGGTCGCTGAAGCTTTCTTT	CASSLEGAVAEAFF
TRBD2	14	TRBV5-1	TRBJ2-1	-	TGCGCCAGCAGCTTGGGACTAGCGGGCGATGAGCAGTTCTTC	CASSLGLAGDEQFF
-	17	TRBV4-3	TRBJ2-6	-	TGCGCCAGCAGCCAAAGCTGGGGGCCCTCAGGGGCCAACGTCCTGACTTTC	CASSQSWGPSGANVLTF
TRBD1	17	TRBV30	TRBJ2-2	-	TGTGCCTGGAGCACCGGGACAGGGGGCTCGAACACCGGGGAGCTGTTTTTT	CAWSTGTGGSNTGELFF
TRBD2	17	TRBV12-5	TRBJ2-5	-	TGTGCTAGTGGACCGACACAACTAGCGGGAGATCGAGAGACCCAGTACTTC	CASGPTQLAGDRETQYF
TRBD1	14	TRBV5-6	TRBJ1-1	-	TGTGCCAGCAGACCTTGGGACAGAAACACTGAAGCTTTCTTT	CASRPWDRNTEAFF
-	16	TRBV7-9	TRBJ1-1	-	TGTGCCAGCAGCTTAGCGGGGGGGAGGCCCCTTGATTCTGCTTTCTTT	CASSLAGGRPLDSAFF
-	14	TRBV9	TRBJ1-4	-	TGTGCCAGCAGCCCCACCGGGACTAATGAAAAACTGTTTTTT	CASSPTGTNEKLFF
-	13	TRBV10-3	TRBJ1-1	-	TGTGCCATCACACGACAGGAGAACACTGAAGCTTTCTTT	CAITRQENTEAFF
TRBD2	15	TRBV24-1	TRBJ2-5	-	TGTGCCACCTCCCCCGGGAAGCGGGGGCAAGAGACCCAGTACTTC	CATSPGKRGQETQYF
-	15	TRBV30	TRBJ2-7	-	TGTGCCTGGAGTGTTGATGAGACAAGCTCCTACGAGCAGTACTTC	CAWSVDETSSYEQYF
-	11	TRBV24-1	TRBJ2-1	-	TGTGCCACCAGTGGGCATAATGAGCAGTTCTTC	CATSGHNEQFF
-	15	TRBV5-1	TRBJ2-5	-	TGTGCCAGCAGCCCCGGGGACTGGCGGGATGAGACCCAGTACTTC	CASSPGDWRDETQYF
-	14	TRBV6-5	TRBJ1-5	-	TGTGCCACCCAAGTACAGGGAGGCAATCAGCCCCAGCATTTT	CATQVQGGNQPQHF
TRBD2	12	TRBV6-5	TRBJ2-7	once	TGTGCCAGCAGAACTGGGGGGGGAGAGCAGTACTTC	CASRTGGGEQYF
TRBD1	16	TRBV27	TRBJ1-2	-	TGTGCCAGCAGGAAGGGACAGGGGGCAGCACTCTATGGCTACACCTTC	CASRKGQGAALYGYTF
TRBD2	14	TRBV5-4	TRBJ2-3	-	TGTGCCAGCAGCTGGGGACTAGCCCTAGATACGCAGTATTTT	CASSWGLALDTQYF
TRBD2	16	TRBV11-2	TRBJ2-1	-	TGTGCCAGCAGCGAACCGGGACTAGCGGCCTACAATGAGCAGTTCTTC	CASSEPGLAAYNEQFF
TRBD2	17	TRBV7-2	TRBJ2-1	-	TGTGCCAGCAGCTTAGTAGGCGGGGGGGAATCCTACAATGAGCAGTTCTTC	CASSLVGGGESYNEQFF
-	16	TRBV28	TRBJ2-1	-	TGTGCCAGCAGTTCAGAGGAGGGGGGGGCCTTGGGCGAGCAGTTCTTC	CASSSEEGGALGEQFF
-	12	TRBV7-9	TRBJ1-2	-	TGTGCCAGCAGCCCCCGGGGGGAGGGCTACACCTTC	CASSPRGEGYTF
-	16	TRBV19	TRBJ2-6	-	TGTGCCAGTAGTAATTTTGGGGCAACTGGGGCCAACGTCCTGACTTTC	CASSNFGATGANVLTF
-	13	TRBV9	TRBJ1-2	-	TGTGCCAGCAGCGTAGAACTCAACTATGGCTACACCTTC	CASSVELNYGYTF
-	13	TRBV5-1	TRBJ1-1	once	TGCGCCAGCAGCTTACAGGTTTTCACTGAAGCTTTCTTT	CASSLQVFTEAFF
TRBD1	12	TRBV12-3/TRBV12-4	TRBJ1-6	-	TGTGCCAGCGGACAGGGGAATTCACCCCTCCACTTT	CASGQGNSPLHF
TRBD1	17	TRBV15	TRBJ2-6	-	TGTGCCACCAGCAGAGCGACAGGGATCGGTGGGGCCAACGTCCTGACTTTC	CATSRATGIGGANVLTF
TRBD1	14	TRBV5-4	TRBJ2-5	-	TGTGCCAGCAGCTTGGTCAGGGGGAGAGAGACCCAGTACTTC	CASSLVRGRETQYF
-	15	TRBV28	TRBJ1-5	-	TGTGCCAGCAGACCCGACAGAGAAAGCAATCAGCCCCAGCATTTT	CASRPDRESNQPQHF
-	17	TRBV11-2	TRBJ2-5	once	TGTGCCAGCAGCTTCCGATCCCCACGGTCGCCTCAAGAGACCCAGTACTTC	CASSFRSPRSPQETQYF